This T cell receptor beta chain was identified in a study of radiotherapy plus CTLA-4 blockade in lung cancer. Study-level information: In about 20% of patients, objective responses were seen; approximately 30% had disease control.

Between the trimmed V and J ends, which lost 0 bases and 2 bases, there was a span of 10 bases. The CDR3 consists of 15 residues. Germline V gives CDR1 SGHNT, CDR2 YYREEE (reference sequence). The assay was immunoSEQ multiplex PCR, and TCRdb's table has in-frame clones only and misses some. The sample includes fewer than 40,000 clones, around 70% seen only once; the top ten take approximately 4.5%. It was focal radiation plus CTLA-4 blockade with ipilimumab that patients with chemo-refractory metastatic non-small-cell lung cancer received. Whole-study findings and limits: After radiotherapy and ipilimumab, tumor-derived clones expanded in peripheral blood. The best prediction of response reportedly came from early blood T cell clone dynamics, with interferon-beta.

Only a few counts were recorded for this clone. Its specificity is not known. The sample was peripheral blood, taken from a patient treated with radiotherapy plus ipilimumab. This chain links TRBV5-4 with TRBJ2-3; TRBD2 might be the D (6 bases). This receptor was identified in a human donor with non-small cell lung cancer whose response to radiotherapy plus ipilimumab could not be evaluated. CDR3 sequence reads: CASSLAGAPTDTQYF. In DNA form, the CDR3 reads TGTGCCAGCAGCTTGGCGGGAGCCCCCACAGATACGCAGTATTTT. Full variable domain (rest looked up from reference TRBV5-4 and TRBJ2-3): ETGVTQSPTHLIKTRGQQVTLRCSSQSGHNTVSWYQQALGQGPQFIFQYYREEENGRGNFPPRFSGLQFPNYSSELNVNALELDDSALYLCASSLAGAPTDTQYFGPGTRLTVL.